The 27 T cell receptor beta chains in this list originate from one sample, sequenced in a study of blood T cell repertoires in COVID-19. Clones were sequenced by immunoSEQ multiplex PCR, and TCRdb holds only the in-frame ones, with some missing. Among 390,000 or so clones listed, 86% were seen once. The sequenced sample was peripheral blood. Source of these receptors: a woman under 40 with active or convalescent COVID-19.

This rearrangement joins TRBV3-1 (or the pseudogene TRBV3-2) to TRBJ2-1; 13 bases line up with TRBD2. Germline lookup yields CDR1 LGHDT and CDR2 YNNKEL (reference sequence). CDR3 length: 15 residues. Germline trimming cut 5 bases from V and 4 bases from J; bases unmatched to any gene: 2. CDR3 in amino acids: CASSRGLAGYNEQFF. Here the CDR3 DNA reads TGTGCCAGCAGCAGGGGACTAGCGGGATACAATGAGCAGTTCTTC.

This rearrangement joins TRBV11-2 to TRBJ1-1; D is possibly TRBD1 (5 bases). V was clipped by 2 bases and J by 4 bases, with 11 bases between them. CDR1 SGHAT and CDR2 FQNNGV come from the germline V gene. This CDR3 spans 14 amino acids. CDR3 residues: CASSLSGGATEAFF. In DNA form, the CDR3 reads TGTGCCAGCAGCTTATCCGGCGGGGCCACTGAAGCTTTCTTT.

The chain has TRBV5-6 and TRBJ1-1; a weak D match, TRBD1 (6 bases). V dropped 1 base and J dropped 1 base, with 17 bases sitting between them. The CDR3 runs to 17 residues. Germline CDR1 SGHDT, CDR2 YYEEEE. For the CDR3, the DNA is TGTGCCAGCAGCTTGTTGGCAGGGGCGGCCGGGAACACTGAAGCTTTCTTT. The encoded protein is CASSLLAGAAGNTEAFF.

The V gene is TRBV7-2, the J gene TRBJ2-1; 13 bases are shared with TRBD2. Trimming took 1 base from V and 4 from J; bases not matched to a gene: 1. The CDR3 is 16 amino acids. CDR1 is SGHTA and CDR2 is FQGNSA in the germline V gene. The CDR3 spells CASSLGGLAGYNEQFF. CDR3 nucleotide sequence: TGTGCCAGCAGCTTAGGGGGACTAGCGGGATACAATGAGCAGTTCTTC.

This chain joins TRBV5-1 and TRBJ2-7; the match to TRBD2 covers 8 bases. V shed 2 bases and J 4 bases; nucleotides not matched to a gene: 11. Germline values: CDR1 SGHRS, CDR2 YFSETQ. This CDR3 comprises 16 residues. The CDR3 spells CASSFLSLAEEYEQYF. CDR3 in DNA: TGCGCCAGCAGCTTTCTCTCACTAGCGGAAGAGTACGAGCAGTACTTC.

A few counts support this clone. V usage is TRBV6-4 and J usage is TRBJ2-3; TRBD1 agrees at 10 bases. There are 16 residues in the CDR3. V lost 5 bases and J lost 4; bases outside the gene matches: 9. CDR1 is MRHNA and CDR2 is SNTAGT in the germline V gene. This CDR3 reads CASSKTAGQGPDTQYF. CDR3 in DNA: TGTGCCAGCAGTAAGACTGCGGGACAGGGGCCAGATACGCAGTATTTT.

The chain joins TRBV5-8 to TRBJ2-7, with 9 bases fitting TRBD1. The CDR3 spans 13 residues. The germline CDR1 and CDR2 sequences are SGHTS and YDEGEE. The V gene end was trimmed by 5 bases and the J gene end by 4 bases; junction bases not matched to a gene: 4. CDR3 in DNA: TGTGCCAGCAGGGGGACAGGGCTTTACGAGCAGTACTTC. Its protein product is CASRGTGLYEQYF.

The chain recombines TRBV6-1 with TRBJ1-2; 7 bases line up with TRBD1. The V gene's germline CDR1 is MNHNS and CDR2 SASEGT. The J segment lost 4 bases and the V segment lost 2 bases, leaving 16 bases of the junction unmatched. The CDR3 totals 18 residues. The CDR3 here is CASSEKGSTGAPSYGYTF. The CDR3 DNA reads as TGTGCCAGCAGTGAAAAAGGGAGTACAGGGGCCCCATCCTATGGCTACACCTTC.

This chain links TRBV7-9 with TRBJ1-1, with 7 bases lining up with TRBD1. V trimming: 3 bases; J trimming: 0 bases; junction bases outside the gene matches: 4. This CDR3 region has 15 residues. Germline lookup yields CDR1 SEHNR and CDR2 FQNEAQ (reference sequence). The CDR3 protein is CASSFQGGMNTEAFF. The DNA of the CDR3 is TGTGCCAGCAGCTTCCAGGGGGGAATGAACACTGAAGCTTTCTTT.

J is TRBJ2-3 and V is TRBV3-1 (or the pseudogene TRBV3-2), with TRBD2 matching 13 bases. This CDR3 region has 16 residues. Germline loops: CDR1 LGHDT, CDR2 YNNKEL (reference sequence). V was clipped by 5 bases and J by 4 bases; unmatched bases: 6. The CDR3 sequence is CASSKLAGGRADTQYF. For the CDR3, the DNA is TGTGCCAGCAGCAAACTAGCGGGGGGGCGCGCAGATACGCAGTATTTT.

V is TRBV11-2 and J is TRBJ1-5; 7 nucleotides match TRBD1. CDR3 size: 14 residues. V trimming: 5 bases; J trimming: 4 bases; junction bases outside the gene matches: 5. CDR1 SGHAT and CDR2 FQNNGV come from the germline V gene. In DNA, the CDR3 is TGTGCCAGCAGCCTACAGGGGCAAAATCAGCCCCAGCATTTT. Translating it yields CASSLQGQNQPQHF.

The chain uses TRBV12-3 or TRBV12-4 and TRBJ1-4; D is uncertain. This CDR3 is built from 13 residues. Trimming took off 3 bases at V and 10 bases at J, with 12 bases between the two ends. The chain's CDR3 is CASSLSGFGKLFF. The CDR3 DNA reads as TGTGCCAGCAGTTTGTCGGGTTTTGGAAAACTGTTTTTT.

The gene calls are TRBV19 and TRBJ1-3; 7 bases are shared with TRBD1. Germline CDR1 is LNHDA and CDR2 is SQIVND (reference sequence). The CDR3 covers 15 residues. The junction had 5 bases not matched to a gene; V was cut back by 4 bases and J by 2 bases. The CDR3 spells CASSTTGTAGNTIYF. The CDR3 nucleotides are TGTGCCAGTAGTACCACCGGGACAGCTGGAAACACCATATATTTT.

The chain recombines TRBV3-1 (or the pseudogene TRBV3-2) with TRBJ1-2, with 10 bases identical to TRBD1. Germline values: CDR1 LGHDT, CDR2 YNNKEL (reference sequence). The CDR3 loop spans 15 amino acids. The junction had 4 bases not matched to a gene; V was cut back by 3 bases and J by 3 bases. The CDR3 bases are TGTGCCAGCAGCCATCCGGGACAGGGGCACTATGGCTACACCTTC. Its protein is CASSHPGQGHYGYTF.

This clone came up a few times. The V gene is TRBV3-1 (or the pseudogene TRBV3-2), the J gene TRBJ1-2; the match to TRBD1 covers 8 bases. Germline V gene lookup returns CDR1 LGHDT and CDR2 YNNKEL (reference sequence). V gave up 1 base and J gave up 4 bases; unmatched junction bases: 2. The CDR3 extends over 14 amino acids. The CDR3 DNA sequence: TGTGCCAGCAGCCAAGGGGACAGGCTCTATGGCTACACCTTC. It encodes CASSQGDRLYGYTF.

The chain recombines TRBV29-1 with TRBJ2-1; 11 nucleotides line up with TRBD2. The CDR3 is made up of 15 amino acids. Germline V lookup: CDR1 SQVTM, CDR2 ANQGSEA. V was pared by 4 bases and J by 8 bases, with 10 bases of the junction left unmatched. Here the CDR3 reads CSVVLAGGPVDEQFF. In DNA, the CDR3 is TGCAGCGTTGTTTTAGCGGGAGGGCCCGTAGATGAGCAGTTCTTC.

V is TRBV19 and J is TRBJ2-1; the match to TRBD2 covers 12 bases. In germline, CDR1 is LNHDA, CDR2 SQIVND (reference sequence). J gave up 1 base and V 3 bases, and 7 bases lay outside the gene matches. The CDR3 runs to 18 residues. CDR3 region: CASSIRTSGIWSYNEQFF. The CDR3 DNA follows: TGTGCCAGTAGTATTCGGACTAGCGGGATATGGTCCTACAATGAGCAGTTCTTC.

The rearrangement uses TRBV3-1 (or the pseudogene TRBV3-2) and TRBJ1-1, with no clear D. This CDR3 comprises 14 residues. V dropped 8 bases and J dropped 4 bases, with 17 bases sitting between them. Germline V CDR1 and CDR2: LGHDT, YNNKEL (reference sequence). DNA of the CDR3: TGTGCCAGCGGCTCTCTCGGGGTTGGCACTGAAGCTTTCTTT. Translating gives CASGSLGVGTEAFF.

The genes are TRBV5-1 and TRBJ1-2; 8 nucleotides match TRBD1. The CDR3 is 14 residues long. Trimming cost V 0 bases and J 6 bases; bases outside gene matches: 4. Germline-derived CDR1 and CDR2 are SGHRS and YFSETQ. The CDR3 protein is CASSLEGQGDGYTF. The DNA of the CDR3 is TGCGCCAGCAGCTTGGAAGGACAGGGCGATGGCTACACCTTC.

This clone was observed a single time. In nucleotides, the CDR3 is TGTGCCAGCAGGACGTCGGGTACCTCTGGAAACACCATATATTTT. Translation: CASRTSGTSGNTIYF. The rearrangement uses TRBV6-5 and TRBJ1-3; no clear D. The CDR3 has 15 amino acids. V dropped 6 bases and J dropped 0 bases, with 12 bases sitting between them. Germline V gives CDR1 MNHEY, CDR2 SVGAGI.

The chain combines TRBV5-4 with TRBJ1-3; D gene uncertain. Trimming cost V 4 bases and J 2 bases, with 13 bases left between them. Germline values: CDR1 SGHNT, CDR2 YYREEE (reference sequence). The CDR3 covers 15 residues. This chain's CDR3 is CASSRAETAGNTIYF. The CDR3 DNA follows: TGTGCCAGCAGCCGCGCGGAGACGGCTGGAAACACCATATATTTT. Filled out from reference TRBV5-4 and TRBJ1-3, the complete variable domain reads ETGVTQSPTHLIKTRGQQVTLRCSSQSGHNTVSWYQQALGQGPQFIFQYYREEENGRGNFPPRFSGLQFPNYSSELNVNALELDDSALYLCASSRAETAGNTIYFGEGSWLTVV.

This clone has a single count. This same CDR3 is encoded by further DNA sequences in the sample. J is TRBJ1-1 and V is TRBV5-1; TRBD1 agrees at 8 bases. CDR3 length: 13 amino acids. J was trimmed by 4 bases and V by 4 bases; bases with no gene match: 3. CDR1 SGHRS and CDR2 YFSETQ come from the germline V gene. In DNA, the CDR3 is TGCGCCAGCAGCCTAGGGACAGGCACTGAAGCTTTCTTT. Translation: CASSLGTGTEAFF.

The rearrangement joins TRBV6-6 to TRBJ2-5; 9 bases align to TRBD1. Germline CDR1 reads MNHNY; CDR2 reads SVGAGI (reference sequence). The junction had 5 bases not matched to a gene; V was cut back by 4 bases and J by 5 bases. The CDR3 covers 14 residues. In nucleotides, the CDR3 is TGTGCCAGCAGTTTACAGGGGGCTCAGGAGACCCAGTACTTC. Protein product: CASSLQGAQETQYF.

This chain connects TRBV4-1 to TRBJ2-1, with 11 bases identical to TRBD2. The CDR3 has 17 residues. Trimming cost V 0 bases and J 6 bases; bases outside gene matches: 7. Germline assignment: CDR1 MGHRA and CDR2 YSYEKL. CDR3 in DNA: TGCGCCAGCAGCCAAGATTTTCGACTAGCGGGAACCAATGAGCAGTTCTTC. This translates into CASSQDFRLAGTNEQFF.

This clone was detected only a few times. Other nucleotide sequences in the sample specify the same CDR3. V is TRBV11-2 and J is TRBJ1-1; the D is unclear. CDR1 SGHAT and CDR2 FQNNGV come from the germline V gene. The CDR3 is 13 amino acids. The germline V and J ends were trimmed by 1 base and 4 bases, with 7 bases remaining between them. The CDR3 here is CASSLVSSTEAFF. In nucleotides, the CDR3 is TGTGCCAGCAGCTTAGTATCCAGCACTGAAGCTTTCTTT.

The CDR3, as DNA: TGCGCCAGCAGCCAAGAGCTAGGGACAGGGGTTCGCAACTATGGCTACACCTTC. It translates to CASSQELGTGVRNYGYTF. This chain connects TRBV4-1 to TRBJ1-2; 10 nucleotides line up with TRBD1. The CDR3 totals 18 residues. V lost 0 bases to trimming and J lost 2 bases; unmatched junction nucleotides: 9. Germline CDR1 MGHRA, CDR2 YSYEKL.

This clone was seen a few times. The V and J genes are TRBV3-1 (or the pseudogene TRBV3-2) and TRBJ2-2; D is possibly TRBD2 (6 bases). The V gene's germline CDR1 is LGHDT and CDR2 YNNKEL (reference sequence). The CDR3 totals 15 residues. With 0 bases removed from V and 8 bases from J, the gap between germline ends came to 13 bases. The DNA for the CDR3 is TGTGCCAGCAGCCAAGATCAACTAGCTGGTGGGGAGCTGTTTTTT. Translated: CASSQDQLAGGELFF.